This entry lists 13 T cell receptor beta chains sequenced from one sample in a study of sequential checkpoint blockade in melanoma. Treatment denoted: randomized to nivolumab then ipilimumab (arm A) or the reverse (arm B). Profiling relied on immunoSEQ multiplex PCR, and the TCRdb table lists in-frame clones only, not all of them. In the table there are 25,000 to 35,000 clones, about 88% of which are singletons. Specimen: CD8+ T cells sorted from blood (inferred from file names), collected from a patient given nivolumab and ipilimumab in sequence. Receptors were obtained from a human donor with melanoma.

The gene calls are TRBV5-4 and TRBJ2-2, with 9 bases aligning to TRBD2. Germline-derived CDR1 and CDR2 are SGHNT and YYREEE (reference sequence). This CDR3 comprises 16 residues. The junction had 7 bases not matched to a gene; V was cut back by 0 bases and J by 7 bases. CDR3: CASSLGGRALGGELFF. The CDR3 DNA sequence: TGTGCCAGCAGCTTGGGCGGGAGGGCCCTCGGCGGGGAGCTGTTTTTT.

The V gene is TRBV2, the J gene TRBJ2-7; D unresolved. Trimming took 4 bases from V and 3 from J, leaving 10 bases between them. CDR3 length: 13 amino acids. Per germline, CDR1 SNHLY and CDR2 FYNNEI. This CDR3 reads CASSARPHYEQYV. CDR3 DNA: TGTGCCAGCAGTGCCAGACCGCACTACGAGCAGTACGTC.

The chain combines TRBV27 with TRBJ2-1; the D is unclear. The V gene lost 4 bases and the J gene lost 0 bases, with 7 bases spanning the gap. Germline CDR1 and CDR2: MNHEY and SMNVEV (reference sequence). CDR3 length: 14 residues. CDR3 in amino acids: CASSSSLSYNEQFF. The CDR3 coding sequence is TGTGCCAGCAGTTCTTCCCTCTCCTACAATGAGCAGTTCTTC.

The rearrangement uses TRBV5-6 and TRBJ2-7, with a weak D call TRBD1 (5 bases). Germline-derived CDR1 and CDR2 are SGHDT and YYEEEE. The V end was cut by 0 bases, the J end by 0 bases, with 10 bases between. CDR3 length equals 15 residues. The chain's CDR3 is CASSLGPGISYEQYF. In DNA, the CDR3 is TGTGCCAGCAGCTTGGGGCCAGGGATCTCCTACGAGCAGTACTTC.

The J gene is TRBJ2-5, the V gene TRBV5-1; 9 bases are shared with TRBD1. The ends lost 3 bases at V and 4 bases at J; junction bases unmatched: 7. Germline values: CDR1 SGHRS, CDR2 YFSETQ. CDR3 length equals 15 residues. The CDR3 bases are TGCGCCAGCAGCTCGGGACAGGGAGGGACAGAGACCCAGTACTTC. The encoded protein is CASSSGQGGTETQYF.

This clone was recorded only once. This chain links TRBV5-1 with TRBJ2-2; 12 nucleotides line up with TRBD2. V was pared by 3 bases and J by 7 bases, with 10 bases of the junction left unmatched. Germline loops: CDR1 SGHRS, CDR2 YFSETQ. The CDR3 is made up of 17 amino acids. Here the CDR3 reads CASSSTTSGRLGGELFF. CDR3 DNA sequence: TGCGCCAGCAGCTCTACGACTAGCGGGAGATTGGGCGGGGAGCTGTTTTTT.

This clone was recorded once. The V call is TRBV19, the J call TRBJ2-1; D is possibly TRBD2 (6 bases). The V and J ends lost 5 bases and 9 bases respectively, with 11 bases between them. The CDR3 is 12 residues long. Germline V gives CDR1 LNHDA, CDR2 SQIVND (reference sequence). The CDR3 coding sequence is TGTGCCAGTAGTCCCGGGACTGTTGAGCAGTTCTTC. As protein: CASSPGTVEQFF.

The rearrangement links TRBV7-9 to TRBJ2-1; TRBD2 might be the D (5 bases). V lost 4 bases and J 13 bases, leaving 14 bases between the germline ends. CDR1 is SEHNR and CDR2 is FQNEAQ in the germline V gene (reference sequence). The CDR3 has 12 residues. CDR3: CASSWIGGLQFF. The CDR3 coding sequence is TGTGCCAGCAGCTGGATTGGCGGGCTCCAGTTCTTC.

The rearrangement joins TRBV30 to TRBJ2-3, with 8 bases lining up with TRBD1. With V trimmed by 8 bases and J by 3 bases, 16 bases remained unmatched. Germline lookup yields CDR1 GTSNPN and CDR2 SVGIG (reference sequence). The CDR3 consists of 16 residues. CDR3 sequence (DNA): TGTGCCACACGGCTCCGCAGGGGGCTGAGGACAGATACGCAGTATTTT. Protein product: CATRLRRGLRTDTQYF.

The gene calls are TRBV19 and TRBJ2-1; possible D gene TRBD1, 6 bases. CDR1 is LNHDA, CDR2 SQIVND, per germline (reference sequence). This CDR3 is built from 17 residues. The V end lost 5 bases, the J end lost 4 bases, and 21 bases lay between the germline ends. For the CDR3, the DNA is TGTGCCAGTAGTCCGGGACACCTCAACAGCAATTACAATGAGCAGTTCTTC. It translates to CASSPGHLNSNYNEQFF.

The gene calls are TRBV29-1 and TRBJ1-1, with D hard to call. The CDR3 covers 13 residues. In germline, CDR1 is SQVTM, CDR2 ANQGSEA. The V end was cut by 5 bases, the J end by 2 bases, with 12 bases between. DNA for the CDR3: TGCAGCGTTAAAGGCAGGTCTAACACTGAAGCTTTCTTT. Amino acid sequence: CSVKGRSNTEAFF.

V is TRBV7-9 and J is TRBJ1-4; D uncertain. The CDR3 is 16 amino acids. V was trimmed by 5 bases and J by 0 bases, leaving 13 bases between them. In germline, CDR1 is SEHNR, CDR2 FQNEAQ (reference sequence). The CDR3 loop reads CASSAGNYATNEKLFF. CDR3 coding DNA: TGTGCCAGCAGCGCCGGGAATTATGCAACTAATGAAAAACTGTTTTTT.

This chain joins TRBV10-1 and TRBJ2-1; D not resolved. CDR1 and CDR2 from the germline V gene are WNHNN and SYGVQD (reference sequence). V lost 2 bases and J 8 bases, leaving 16 bases between the germline ends. The CDR3 is made up of 15 amino acids. The DNA for the CDR3 is TGCGCCAGCAGTGAGCCTAGAGGTGGCGTTCATGAGCAGTTCTTC. It is translated as CASSEPRGGVHEQFF.